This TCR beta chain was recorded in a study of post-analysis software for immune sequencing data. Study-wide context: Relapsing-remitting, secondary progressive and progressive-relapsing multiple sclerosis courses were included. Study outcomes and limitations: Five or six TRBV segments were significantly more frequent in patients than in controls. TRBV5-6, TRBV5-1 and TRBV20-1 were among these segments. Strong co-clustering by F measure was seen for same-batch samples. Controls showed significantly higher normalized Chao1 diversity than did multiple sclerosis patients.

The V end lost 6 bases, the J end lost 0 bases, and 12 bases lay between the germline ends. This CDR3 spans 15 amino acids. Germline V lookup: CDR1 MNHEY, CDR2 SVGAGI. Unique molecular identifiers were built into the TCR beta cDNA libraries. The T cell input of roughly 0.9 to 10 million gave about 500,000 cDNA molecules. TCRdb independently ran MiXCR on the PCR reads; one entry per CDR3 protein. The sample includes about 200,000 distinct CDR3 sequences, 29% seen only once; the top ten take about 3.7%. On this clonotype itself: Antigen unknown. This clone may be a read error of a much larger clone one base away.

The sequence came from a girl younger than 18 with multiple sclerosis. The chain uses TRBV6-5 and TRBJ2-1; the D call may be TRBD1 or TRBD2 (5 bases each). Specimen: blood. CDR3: CASSSLRGSYNEQFF. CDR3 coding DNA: TGTGCCAGCAGCTCCTTGAGGGGCTCCTACAATGAGCAGTTCTTC.